This note documents a single TCR beta chain sequence. The PCR used 60 Vbeta and 13 Jbeta primers. The assay was immunoSEQ multiplex PCR, and TCRdb's table has in-frame clones only and misses some. The data contain roughly 120,000 clones, about 74% of them seen just once; the ten biggest clones take up 6.6%. These data belong to a study of cytomegalovirus exposure and HLA in healthy donors. Every donor was a healthy person donating bone marrow. Sequenced material: PBMCs. This sequence originates from a man between 35 and 55 years old in good health and CMV-seropositive.

CDR3 bases: TGTGCCAGCAGCGCCCTGGCGCAGGGTCTGAGGAACACTGAAGCTTTCTTT. Amino acids: CASSALAQGLRNTEAFF. This rearrangement joins TRBV27 to TRBJ1-1; the D gene is possibly TRBD1 (5 bases). V lost 6 bases and J lost 1, with 21 bases in between. The CDR3 contains 17 residues. Germline values: CDR1 MNHEY, CDR2 SMNVEV (reference sequence).